This record concerns one T cell receptor beta chain sequence. In germline, CDR1 is MNHEY, CDR2 SVGAGI. Between the trimmed V and J ends, which lost 2 bases and 0 bases, there was a span of 4 bases. This CDR3 contains 13 residues. This sample's treatment: about 20 received Ad26.COV2.S at low or high dose, single or two shots; roughly five received placebo; per-sample allocation not given. Each sample was drawn 63 days after the first injection (of vaccine or placebo). The record originates from a study of Ad26.COV2.S vaccination and SARS-CoV-2 variants. The data were produced by immunoSEQ multiplex PCR, yet TCRdb's version contains in-frame clones alone and is incomplete. The sample lists approximately 350,000 clones, about four fifths seen once, with about 7.1% in the top ten.

This receptor was identified in a person aged 18-65 years who received the Ad26.COV2.S COVID-19 vaccine or a placebo. Sequencing used peripheral blood, obtained in a trial of Ad26.COV2.S vaccine versus placebo. The chain employs TRBV6-5 and TRBJ1-1; unclear D gene. The CDR3 spells CASSYDLNTEAFF. The CDR3, as DNA: TGTGCCAGCAGTTACGACCTGAACACTGAAGCTTTCTTT.